These 27 T cell receptor beta chains were all obtained from the same sample, sequenced in a study of T cell clonality in common variable immunodeficiency (dated by TCRdb to between 2014 and 2017). The protocol used for the library was the immunoSEQ multiplex PCR assay. Imported from immuneACCESS, the table was reduced by TCRdb to in-frame sequences with V and J called. These copies leave out some clones; in studies compared against another copy, an unresolved V gene accounts for under half, and the cause of the remainder is not known. For this sample, approximately 51,000 clones are listed, none of them singletons. The ten biggest clones cover 5% to 6.5% of the sample. The sample consisted of peripheral blood mononuclear cells. The receptors were sampled from a person aged 18 to 70 in good health.

This clone showed up many times. The read terminates 3 residues before the CDR3 end, so the remaining end is supplied by the germline J gene. This chain connects TRBV30 to TRBJ2-3; TRBD2 matches at 7 bases. The J segment lost 2 bases and the V segment lost 7 bases, leaving 6 bases of the junction unmatched. This CDR3 has 13 amino acids. Germline V CDR1 and CDR2: GTSNPN, SVGIG (reference sequence). CDR3 bases read: TGTGCCTTTGGCGGGGGAACCACAGATACG. Its translation: CAFGGGTTDT. The whole CDR3 reads CAFGGGTTDTQYF.

This clone was found many times. The sequence runs out 3 residues before the end of the CDR3; the remainder is reconstructed from the germline J gene. The chain couples TRBV12-5 to TRBJ2-3, with 8 bases identical to TRBD2. The germline V gene has CDR1 LGHNT and CDR2 FRNRAP. V trimming: 8 bases; J trimming: 1 base; junction bases outside the gene matches: 5. The CDR3 spans 14 residues. Incomplete CDR3 DNA: TGTGCTAGTACAAAAGCGGGGGGCACAGATACG. Its translation: CASTKAGGTDT. The complete CDR3 protein is CASTKAGGTDTQYF. Based on the CDR3 plus reference TRBV12-5 and TRBJ2-3, the full variable domain is DARVTQTPRHKVTEMGQEVTMRCQPILGHNTVFWYRQTMMQGLELLAYFRNRAPLDDSGMPKDRFSAEMPDATLATLKIQPSEPRDSAVYFCASTKAGGTDTQYFGPGTRLTVL.

This clone came up many times. The read ends 3 residues before the CDR3 terminus; that terminus is restored from the germline J gene. V gene TRBV13 combines with J gene TRBJ2-7; 8 bases are shared with TRBD1. This CDR3 has 14 amino acids. V trimming: 5 bases; J trimming: 2 bases; junction bases outside the gene matches: 5. From germline, CDR1 is PRHDT and CDR2 FYEKMQ (reference sequence). The covered CDR3 bases are TGTGCCAGCAGCATCCCGGACAGGGCCTACGAG. Its translation is CASSIPDRAYE. The complete CDR3 sequence is CASSIPDRAYEQYF.

This clone was found many times. From the germline J gene comes the end of the CDR3, since the read stops 3 residues before it. This chain links TRBV13 with TRBJ2-4; 9 bases align to TRBD1. The CDR3 consists of 16 residues. Trimming removed 3 bases from V and 4 bases from J; junction bases left unmatched: 7. Germline V lookup: CDR1 PRHDT, CDR2 FYEKMQ (reference sequence). Partial CDR3 DNA: TGTGCCAGCAGCTTCGCCGTGACAGGGGGTAAAAACATT. Its protein is CASSFAVTGGKNI. The entire CDR3 sequence reads CASSFAVTGGKNIQYF.

This clone was detected a few times. A much larger clone differs by one base, so this may be a read error. The read halts 3 residues ahead of the CDR3 end, with the missing end drawn from the germline J gene. The rearrangement joins TRBV2 to TRBJ1-2; unclear D gene. The CDR3 covers 13 residues. Per germline, CDR1 SNHLY and CDR2 FYNNEI. The CDR3 DNA, read in part, is TGTGCCGGCAGTGGCGGGGAGCTCTATGGC. Protein: CAGSGGELYG. The whole CDR3 sequence reads CAGSGGELYGYTF.

There are many counts of this clone. The missing CDR3 end, 3 residues past where the read stops, is filled in from the germline J gene. The V call is TRBV3-1 (or the pseudogene TRBV3-2), the J call TRBJ2-6, with TRBD1 as a possible D gene (5 bases). The CDR3 has 13 amino acids. CDR1 and CDR2 from the germline V gene are LGHDT and YNNKEL (reference sequence). Trimming shortened V by 8 bases and J by 1 base, and 6 bases separated the two germline ends. Incomplete CDR3 DNA: TGTGCCAGCGCAGGGTCTGGGGCCAACGTC. Translation gives CASAGSGANV. The full CDR3 protein reads CASAGSGANVLTF.

This clone was recorded many times. With the read ending 3 residues before the CDR3 end, the germline J gene is used to fill in that end. The chain joins TRBV20-1 to TRBJ2-2; 7 bases agree with TRBD1. CDR3 size: 15 residues. After removal of 1 base from V and 3 bases from J, the junction contained 5 bases not matched to a gene. CDR1 is DFQATT, CDR2 SNEGSKA, per germline (reference sequence). The CDR3 loop is CSARGQGPYTGELFF. The covered CDR3 bases are TGCAGTGCTAGAGGACAGGGCCCGTACACCGGGGAG.

This clone was recorded many times. The CDR3 is cut off 3 residues early in the read; its end comes from the germline J gene. The rearrangement uses TRBV30 and TRBJ1-2; D unclear. The ends were cut back, 2 bases at V and 7 bases at J, with 8 bases in the middle. Germline loops: CDR1 GTSNPN, CDR2 SVGIG (reference sequence). The CDR3 sequence is 11 residues long. CDR3 sequence reads: CAWSLGGGYTF. The covered CDR3 bases are TGTGCCTGGAGTCTAGGCGGTGGC. Full variable domain (remainder filled in from reference TRBV30 and TRBJ1-2): SQTIHQWPATLVQPVGSPLSLECTVEGTSNPNLYWYRQAAGRGLQLLFYSVGIGQISSEVPQNLSASRPQDRQFILSSKKLLLSDSGFYLCAWSLGGGYTFGSGTRLTVV.

This clone was detected a few times. The CDR3 is cut off 3 residues early in the read; its end comes from the germline J gene. The chain employs TRBV7-2 and TRBJ1-2; D is ambiguous. The germline V gene encodes CDR1 SGHTA and CDR2 FQGNSA. The CDR3 consists of 12 residues. CDR3 bases read: TGTGCCAGCAGCTTATCGTTCTACGAC. Its protein product is CASSLSFYD. The entire CDR3 protein reads CASSLSFYDYTF. Supplemented by reference TRBV7-2 and TRBJ1-2, the full variable domain reads GAGVSQSPSNKVTEKGKDVELRCDPISGHTALYWYRQSLGQGLEFLIYFQGNSAPDKSGLPSDRFSAERTGGSVSTLTIQRTQQEDSAVYLCASSLSFYDYTFGSGTRLTVV.

This clone was detected ten times or more. The CDR3 here is CASRSPGQGGLGYTF. The sequenced part of the CDR3 DNA is TGTGCCAGCAGGTCCCCGGGACAGGGGGGGCTGGGC. The chain employs TRBV2 and TRBJ1-2; 11 nucleotides match TRBD1. The CDR3 is cut off 3 residues early in the read; its end comes from the germline J gene. The CDR3 has 15 residues. Germline assignment: CDR1 SNHLY and CDR2 FYNNEI.

This clone was found many times. The CDR3 end falls 3 residues outside the read, so it is completed with the germline J gene. V gene TRBV30 combines with J gene TRBJ2-3; D not certain. This CDR3 has 12 amino acids. The germline V gene encodes CDR1 GTSNPN and CDR2 SVGIG (reference sequence). CDR3 bases read: TGTGCCTGGAGTCCGACACAAGAGACG. This codes for CAWSPTQET. The entire CDR3 protein is CAWSPTQETQYF.

This clone was counted many times. The CDR3 is cut off 3 residues early in the read; its end comes from the germline J gene. The chain joins TRBV5-1 to TRBJ2-1, with a weak D call TRBD2 (5 bases). The CDR3 has 16 residues. V was trimmed by 0 bases and J by 7 bases, leaving 17 bases between them. CDR1 SGHRS and CDR2 YFSETQ come from the germline V gene. The CDR3 is CASSLEPAGPGNEQFF. CDR3 DNA (partial): TGCGCCAGCAGCTTGGAACCCGCGGGCCCTGGGAATGAG.

This clone appeared many times. The read comes to an end 3 residues before the CDR3 does, leaving the germline J gene to fill in the end. This rearrangement joins TRBV5-1 to TRBJ2-7; 9 nucleotides line up with TRBD2. The germline V gene encodes CDR1 SGHRS and CDR2 YFSETQ. The CDR3 covers 13 residues. The V gene end was trimmed by 5 bases and the J gene end by 6 bases; junction bases not matched to a gene: 6. CDR3 loop: CASSRPRGGEQYF. Partial CDR3 DNA: TGCGCCAGCAGTCGACCGCGGGGGGGCGAG.

This clone showed up many times. The observed sequence ends 3 residues before the CDR3 terminus, with the missing tail filled in from the germline J gene. V gene TRBV30 combines with J gene TRBJ2-3, with 10 bases aligning to TRBD2. The CDR3 consists of 16 residues. Germline-derived CDR1 and CDR2 are GTSNPN and SVGIG (reference sequence). Trimming at V came to 2 bases and at J to 0 bases, leaving 5 bases not matched to a gene. CDR3: CAWSTGLAPSTDTQYF. The part of the CDR3 DNA that was read is TGTGCCTGGAGTACGGGACTAGCGCCTAGCACAGATACG.

This clone was seen at least ten times. The CDR3 end lies 3 residues beyond the end of the read and is filled in from the germline J gene. V gene TRBV20-1 combines with J gene TRBJ2-2, with TRBD2 matching over 8 bases. In germline, CDR1 is DFQATT, CDR2 SNEGSKA (reference sequence). V was clipped by 1 base and J by 6 bases; unmatched bases: 4. The CDR3 has 14 amino acids. CDR3 bases read: TGCAGTGCTAGAGTGCGGGGGGTCTCCGGGGAG. Amino acids: CSARVRGVSGE. The whole CDR3 protein reads CSARVRGVSGELFF.

Many counts were recorded for this clone. The read finishes 3 residues shy of the CDR3 end, and the germline J gene is used to complete it. The V gene is TRBV20-1, the J gene TRBJ2-3; 8 nucleotides agree with TRBD1. J was trimmed by 4 bases and V by 3 bases; bases with no gene match: 12. Germline loops: CDR1 DFQATT, CDR2 SNEGSKA (reference sequence). The CDR3 length is 16 residues. Partial CDR3 DNA: TGCAGTGCTAGCCCCATATCAGGGGGCGGGGCAGATACG. Residues: CSASPISGGGADT. From start to end, the CDR3 is CSASPISGGGADTQYF.

This clone was seen repeatedly, ten times or more. The CDR3 extends 3 residues past the end of the read, so its final part is completed from the germline J gene. The chain combines TRBV7-8 with TRBJ2-7; 10 bases are shared with TRBD2. With V trimmed by 5 bases and J by 4 bases, 11 bases remained unmatched. CDR3 length equals 16 residues. CDR1 and CDR2 (germline): SGHVS, FQNEAQ. The CDR3 region is CASSLSASGGTYEQYF. The DNA read from the CDR3 is TGTGCCAGCAGCCTATCGGCTAGCGGGGGTACTTACGAG. Using reference TRBV7-8 and TRBJ2-7 for the parts outside the CDR3, the full variable domain is GAGVSQSPRYKVAKRGQDVALRCDPISGHVSLFWYQQALGQGPEFLTYFQNEAQLDKSGLPSDRFFAERPEGSVSTLKIQRTQQEDSAVYLCASSLSASGGTYEQYFGPGTRLTVT.

This clone occurred many times. From the germline J gene comes the end of the CDR3, since the read stops 3 residues before it. The rearrangement joins TRBV30 to TRBJ2-5, with 7 bases fitting TRBD1. Germline assignment: CDR1 GTSNPN and CDR2 SVGIG (reference sequence). This CDR3 region has 12 residues. V was clipped by 7 bases and J by 5 bases; unmatched bases: 7. CDR3 in amino acids: CASYRGRETQYF. CDR3 bases read: TGTGCCTCATACAGGGGACGGGAGACC.

About this clone: Sequencing ends 3 residues short of the CDR3 end; the germline J gene provides the rest. The chain carries TRBV5-4 and TRBJ1-6, with D unresolved. This CDR3 spans 15 amino acids. V gave up 1 base and J gave up 8 bases, with 13 bases separating them. Germline CDR1 SGHNT, CDR2 YYREEE (reference sequence). This CDR3 is CASSLSGGGYSPLHF. The covered CDR3 bases are TGTGCCAGCAGCTTGAGTGGCGGAGGTTATTCACCC.

This clone was recorded many times. The read halts 3 residues ahead of the CDR3 end, with the missing end drawn from the germline J gene. The chain recombines TRBV5-1 with TRBJ1-1, with a weak D call TRBD1 (6 bases). V dropped 3 bases and J dropped 7 bases, with 13 bases sitting between them. Germline V gene data show CDR1 as SGHRS and CDR2 as YFSETQ. CDR3 length: 13 amino acids. The CDR3 bases that were read are TGCGCCAGCAGCTGGATACAGGGCAGTGAA. Its protein is CASSWIQGSE. The entire CDR3 sequence reads CASSWIQGSEAFF.

In its sample, this clone was seen many times. The read terminates 3 residues before the CDR3 end, so the remaining end is supplied by the germline J gene. The chain uses TRBV6-1 and TRBJ2-7, with D tentatively TRBD1 (5 bases). The CDR3 totals 15 residues. V lost 1 base to trimming and J lost 1 base, with 11 bases between them. The V gene's germline CDR1 is MNHNS and CDR2 SASEGT. The CDR3 DNA, read in part, is TGTGCCAGCAGTGAAGAAGCGCAGGGTTCCTACGAG. Its translation is CASSEEAQGSYE. The full-length CDR3 reads as CASSEEAQGSYEQYF.

Notes on this clone: The missing CDR3 end, 3 residues past where the read stops, is filled in from the germline J gene. The chain uses TRBV6-2 or TRBV6-3 and TRBJ2-2; D remains unclear. V was trimmed by 6 bases and J by 4 bases, leaving 15 bases between them. Germline V gene data show CDR1 as MNHEY and CDR2 as SVGEGT. The CDR3 loop spans 15 amino acids. CDR3 bases read: TGTGCCAGCAGCCCTATCCTTGCCGGCACCGGGGAG. Its translation is CASSPILAGTGE. The complete CDR3 reads CASSPILAGTGELFF.

This clone was seen repeatedly, ten times or more. The junction departs from the called germline gene at one end, perhaps through a read error. From the germline J gene comes the end of the CDR3, since the read stops 3 residues before it. The chain uses TRBV4-2 and TRBJ1-2; D is unresolved. Germline V CDR1 and CDR2: LGHNA, YNFKEQ. This CDR3 comprises 17 residues. CDR3 amino acids: CASSQDLGPVTSYGYTF. The CDR3 DNA, read in part, is TGCGCCAGCAGCCAAGATCTAGGTCCAGTCACTAGCTATGGC.

This clone has a count of ten or more. The read falls 3 residues short of the CDR3 end, and the missing part is taken from the germline J gene. The rearrangement uses TRBV30 and TRBJ1-2, with 7 positions matching TRBD1. The ends lost 4 bases at V and 4 bases at J; junction bases unmatched: 9. The germline CDR1 and CDR2 sequences are GTSNPN and SVGIG (reference sequence). The CDR3 extends over 14 amino acids. CDR3 DNA, as far as it was read: TGTGCCTGGAAAATACAGGGGTTGGCCTATGGC. The encoded protein is CAWKIQGLAYG. The entire CDR3 protein reads CAWKIQGLAYGYTF.

This clone has at least ten counts. The read finishes 3 residues shy of the CDR3 end, and the germline J gene is used to complete it. This chain connects TRBV20-1 to TRBJ1-1; TRBD1 matches 7 bases. Germline-derived CDR1 and CDR2 are DFQATT and SNEGSKA (reference sequence). The CDR3 is 13 residues long. V shed 0 bases, J shed 7 bases, and the junction held 5 bases outside the gene matches. CDR3 residues: CSARDQGVVEAFF. Incomplete CDR3 DNA: TGCAGTGCTAGAGATCAGGGGGTCGTTGAA.

This clone was seen many times. The observed sequence ends 3 residues before the CDR3 terminus, with the missing tail filled in from the germline J gene. Other DNA sequences in this sample translate to the same CDR3. The chain recombines TRBV18 with TRBJ1-3; weak D call: TRBD1 (5 bases). Germline lookup yields CDR1 KGHSH and CDR2 LQKENI. Trimming stripped 4 bases from V and 4 bases from J, with 11 bases between. The CDR3 totals 14 residues. CDR3 DNA, as far as it was read: TGTGCCAGCTCACGCGCAGGGCAGGGAAACACC. This gives the protein CASSRAGQGNT. In full, the CDR3 reads CASSRAGQGNTIYF.

This clone was found many times. The read terminates 3 residues ahead of where the CDR3 ends, so the germline J gene completes it. The J gene is TRBJ2-7, the V gene TRBV18; no clear D. The germline V gene encodes CDR1 KGHSH and CDR2 LQKENI. Trimming pared 0 bases from V and 2 bases from J, leaving 11 bases between. This CDR3 contains 15 residues. The CDR3 loop reads CASSPPSSPPYEQYF. The sequenced part of the CDR3 DNA is TGTGCCAGCTCACCACCATCCTCTCCCCCCTACGAG.